One T cell receptor beta chain is described in this entry. The library protocol tagged individual cDNA molecules with unique molecular identifiers. Each CDR3 protein gets one entry after TCRdb re-called the 5' RACE reads with MiXCR. In the table there are under 35,000 distinct CDR3 sequences, 5.5% to 7% of which are singletons. The source of the sample is a study of early T cells in non-severe SARS-CoV-2 infection. Study-level information: Unsorted whole-blood RNA was sequenced in bulk, leaving chains unpaired.

Deletions cut 4 bases from V and 1 base from J, with 13 bases between. CDR1 and CDR2 from the germline V gene are SEHNR and FQNEAQ (reference sequence). The CDR3 is 15 amino acids. This clonotype was obtained from an adult who was a healthcare worker with PCR-confirmed SARS-CoV-2 infection or an uninfected control (not recorded which). Input material: whole blood. The rearrangement joins TRBV7-9 to TRBJ1-1, with D possibly TRBD1 on 6 matching bases. The CDR3 nucleotides are TGTGCCAGCAGCTGGCAGGGGCCCAAGAACACTGAAGCTTTCTTT. Translation: CASSWQGPKNTEAFF.